The 12 T cell receptor beta chains below all came from one sample that was sequenced in a study of technical replicates of blood from a handful of donors. Profiled with immunoSEQ multiplex PCR; TCRdb holds only in-frame clones, not every one. The table includes tens of thousands of clones, around 92% detected once. The sequenced sample was PBMCs. The origin of the receptors is a human donor in good health. Some clones in this sample may be carry-over from other donors' samples.

This chain connects TRBV11-2 to TRBJ2-2, with 7 bases aligning to TRBD2. Trimming took 6 bases from V and 7 from J; bases not matched to a gene: 11. The germline V gene encodes CDR1 SGHAT and CDR2 FQNNGV. The length of the CDR3 is 15 residues. The CDR3: CASRQVGGSVGELFF. The CDR3 DNA reads TGTGCCAGCAGGCAGGTGGGGGGGAGTGTCGGGGAGCTGTTTTTT.

V and J are TRBV7-9 and TRBJ1-1; D uncertain. Deletions cut 10 bases from V and 2 bases from J, with 17 bases between. Germline lookup yields CDR1 SEHNR and CDR2 FQNEAQ (reference sequence). The CDR3 runs to 14 residues. For the CDR3, the DNA is TGTGCCACCAACCGTGAGGGCAGAAACACTGAAGCTTTCTTT. It yields the protein CATNREGRNTEAFF.

The chain employs TRBV9 and TRBJ2-3, with a tentative D call TRBD1 (6 bases). The V and J ends lost 4 bases and 6 bases respectively, with 21 bases between them. Germline-derived CDR1 and CDR2 are SGDLS and YYNGEE. The CDR3 totals 16 residues. DNA for the CDR3: TGTGCCAGCAGCCGAGGGGGATTCGAAAGATGGGATACGCAGTATTTT. It yields the protein CASSRGGFERWDTQYF.

The J gene is TRBJ1-5, the V gene TRBV30; no reliable D call. CDR3 length equals 13 residues. Germline CDR1 GTSNPN, CDR2 SVGIG (reference sequence). V lost 0 bases, J lost 5 bases, and 8 bases lay in between. The CDR3 is CAWSVGLDQPQHF. The CDR3 DNA reads TGTGCCTGGAGTGTCGGGTTGGATCAGCCCCAGCATTTT.

The rearrangement uses TRBV5-1 and TRBJ1-2; D call uncertain. CDR1 and CDR2 (germline): SGHRS, YFSETQ. Trimming pared 0 bases from V and 0 bases from J, leaving 6 bases between. The CDR3 spans 14 residues. The CDR3 DNA is TGCGCCAGCAGCTTGGACACTACTAACTATGGCTACACCTTC. Residues: CASSLDTTNYGYTF.

The V call is TRBV28, the J call TRBJ1-1; D is perhaps TRBD1 (5 bases). The CDR3 is 13 residues long. The germline V gene has CDR1 MDHEN and CDR2 SYDVKM. Trimming removed 5 bases from V and 5 bases from J, with 12 bases in between. This CDR3 is CASSPPRGTEAFF. The DNA of the CDR3 is TGTGCCAGCAGTCCTCCCCGGGGGACTGAAGCTTTCTTT.

This chain connects TRBV6-6 to TRBJ1-1; D gene unclear. The CDR3 is 15 residues long. Trimming shortened V by 7 bases and J by 5 bases, and 20 bases separated the two germline ends. Germline CDR1 reads MNHNY; CDR2 reads SVGAGI (reference sequence). Here the CDR3 reads CASTPGGSRQTEAFF. The CDR3, as DNA: TGTGCCAGCACGCCAGGTGGCAGTAGGCAAACTGAAGCTTTCTTT.

The chain uses TRBV9 and TRBJ2-1; possible D gene TRBD1, 6 bases. Germline assignment: CDR1 SGDLS and CDR2 YYNGEE. V lost 1 base, J lost 10 bases, and 9 bases lay in between. This CDR3 has 12 residues. This chain's CDR3 is CASSVQGTEQFF. Here the CDR3 DNA reads TGTGCCAGCAGCGTACAGGGGACCGAGCAGTTCTTC.

This chain uses TRBV28 with TRBJ1-1; D may be TRBD1 (5 bases). The V end was cut by 6 bases, the J end by 3 bases, with 8 bases between. The CDR3 totals 12 residues. Germline CDR1 reads MDHEN; CDR2 reads SYDVKM. The CDR3 loop reads CASRLQDTEAFF. CDR3 nucleotide sequence: TGTGCCAGCAGATTACAGGACACTGAAGCTTTCTTT.

The V and J genes are TRBV7-9 and TRBJ1-2; D perhaps matches TRBD1 (6 bases). Germline V gene lookup returns CDR1 SEHNR and CDR2 FQNEAQ (reference sequence). The CDR3 contains 14 residues. The ends were cut back, 5 bases at V and 5 bases at J, with 15 bases in the middle. For the CDR3, the DNA is TGTGCCAGCAGCGCCCAGGGGCCCGCTTATGGCTACACCTTC. Translated: CASSAQGPAYGYTF.

The chain links TRBV30 to TRBJ2-4; TRBD2 aligns across 9 bases. Per the germline V gene, CDR1 is GTSNPN and CDR2 is SVGIG (reference sequence). Germline trimming cut 0 bases from V and 5 bases from J; bases unmatched to any gene: 5. This CDR3 region has 15 residues. DNA of the CDR3: TGTGCCTGGAGTGTAGGCGGGAGGGCCCAAAACATTCAGTACTTC. As protein: CAWSVGGRAQNIQYF.

This chain links TRBV2 with TRBJ1-2; 8 bases agree with TRBD1. Trimming took 6 bases from V and 4 from J; bases not matched to a gene: 1. The germline gives CDR1 SNHLY, CDR2 FYNNEI. The CDR3 covers 12 residues. For the CDR3, the DNA is TGTGCCAGCAGAGGACAGGGCTATGGCTACACCTTC. It is translated as CASRGQGYGYTF.